A selection of T cell receptor beta chains follows, all from one sample in a study of identical twins. TCRdb re-called the 5' RACE reads through MiXCR, storing one row per CDR3 protein. The repertoire has 350,000 to 450,000 distinct CDR3 sequences, about 18% of them found once; the top ten carry more than 10%. Sequenced material: naive T cells sorted from blood. The receptors derive from a man aged 50 or older in good health. CDR3s include the opening cysteine and the closing phenylalanine or tryptophan. D genes are given only for firm matches. Some rows mark clone size as missing; the rest say once, few, many or name a class of expanded clone.

TGCAGTGCTGTACAGGGGGGCACCGGGGAGCTGTTTTTT	CSAVQGGTGELFF	TRBD1	TRBV20-1	13	TRBJ2-2	NA
TGCAGTGCCAGTCCCGGGACAGGGTATGGCTCCTACGAGCAGTACTTC	CSASPGTGYGSYEQYF	TRBD1	TRBV20-1	16	TRBJ2-7	NA
TGCGCCAGCAGCCCGACCGGGACTAGCGGGAGTAGTGAGCAGTTCTTC	CASSPTGTSGSSEQFF	TRBD2	TRBV5-1	16	TRBJ2-1	NA
TGTGCCAGCAGTCGCGGGGGGGCGAGATTAGCCAAAAACATTCAGTACTTC	CASSRGGARLAKNIQYF	TRBD2	TRBV6-1	17	TRBJ2-4	NA
TGTGCCACCAGCAGAGGGACTAGCGGGGTTCCCCTCTTC	CATSRGTSGVPLF	TRBD2	TRBV15	13	TRBJ2-1	NA
TGTGCCAGCAGCAAGCCGGGGCAGGGCAATTCACCCCTCCACTTT	CASSKPGQGNSPLHF	NA	TRBV7-8	15	TRBJ1-6	many
TGCAGTGCCGGGGGGGACTATGGCTACACCTTC	CSAGGDYGYTF	NA	TRBV20-1	11	TRBJ1-2	many
TGTGCCAGCAGCTTCGACTTCACTGAGCAGTTCTTC	CASSFDFTEQFF	NA	TRBV11-2	12	TRBJ2-1	many
TGCGCCAGCAGCGTTCAGCCTCGGACTAGCGGGGAGGGGACCCAGTACTTC	CASSVQPRTSGEGTQYF	TRBD2	TRBV5-1	17	TRBJ2-5	NA
TGTGCCAGCAGCTCTGGACTAGTGCACGAGCAGTTCTTC	CASSSGLVHEQFF	TRBD2	TRBV7-9	13	TRBJ2-1	NA
TGTGCCAGCAGTTACTCGATAGGCCAATACTACGAGCAGTACTTC	CASSYSIGQYYEQYF	NA	TRBV6-2/TRBV6-3	15	TRBJ2-7	few
TGCAGTGCTAGCCGACAGAACACTGAAGCTTTCTTT	CSASRQNTEAFF	NA	TRBV20-1	12	TRBJ1-1	many
TGCAGTGCTAGGGTACCGGGACTAGGGGATACGCAGTATTTT	CSARVPGLGDTQYF	TRBD2	TRBV20-1	14	TRBJ2-3	NA
TGTGCCAGCAGTGGGACAGGGGCTATTAATGAGCAGTTCTTC	CASSGTGAINEQFF	TRBD1	TRBV28	14	TRBJ2-1	NA
TGTGCCAGCAGTTTCGGCGGGGCTAACTATGGCTACACCTTC	CASSFGGANYGYTF	NA	TRBV28	14	TRBJ1-2	NA
TGCGCCAGCAGCCTCGATCTAGGACAGGGATACGAGCAGTACTTC	CASSLDLGQGYEQYF	TRBD1	TRBV4-3	15	TRBJ2-7	many
TGTGCCAGCAGTTTACTTATAAGACAGGGCAGATACAATGAGCAGTTCTTC	CASSLLIRQGRYNEQFF	TRBD1	TRBV27	17	TRBJ2-1	few
TGCGCCAGCACCGGGATGAGAACAGATACGCAGTATTTT	CASTGMRTDTQYF	NA	TRBV5-1	13	TRBJ2-3	NA
TGCGCCAGCAGCCAAGAGAGGAACTCCTACAATGAGCAGTTCTTC	CASSQERNSYNEQFF	NA	TRBV4-3	15	TRBJ2-1	NA
TGCAGTAAATTGTCCGGGGCTGGGTACGAGCAGTACTTC	CSKLSGAGYEQYF	NA	TRBV20-1	13	TRBJ2-7	few
TGCGCCAGCAGCTTGGGGCAGGGAGTAGGCTACAATGAGCAGTTCTTC	CASSLGQGVGYNEQFF	NA	TRBV5-1	16	TRBJ2-1	few
TGTGCCAGCAGTGATGGCGAGCAGTACTTC	CASSDGEQYF	NA	TRBV25-1	10	TRBJ2-7	few
TGTGCCACCAGCAGAGATCCAACAGGGGGTTTAGAGACCCAGTACTTC	CATSRDPTGGLETQYF	TRBD1	TRBV15	16	TRBJ2-5	NA
TGTGCCAGCAGAGGAGGGGGGACCTATGGCTACACCTTC	CASRGGGTYGYTF	NA	TRBV12-3/TRBV12-4	13	TRBJ1-2	few
TGTGCCAGCAGTTTGTTAGCGGGATATAACGAGCAGTACTTC	CASSLLAGYNEQYF	TRBD2	TRBV28	14	TRBJ2-7	few
TGTGCCAGCAGTTATTTCGGGGGAAAAACGCAGGTGACTGAAGCTTTCTTT	CASSYFGGKTQVTEAFF	NA	TRBV6-2/TRBV6-3	17	TRBJ1-1	few
TGTGCCAGCAGCCAATTAGGGGGAACCTACAATGAGCAGTTCTTC	CASSQLGGTYNEQFF	NA	TRBV16	15	TRBJ2-1	many
TGCAGTGCTAGAGGGCCGGGGCCCCAGCATTTT	CSARGPGPQHF	NA	TRBV20-1	11	TRBJ1-5	many